The clone carrying this T cell receptor (beta chain) was detected only a few times. The antigen is not known. A junction boundary mismatches the germline segment, possibly from a read error. Sequencing of DNA taken from cultured CD4+ T cells relied on the Oncomine TCR Beta short-read assay. Investigators obtained genomic DNA by extraction from cultured CD4+ T cells. Each CDR3 protein is one row after TCRdb ran MiXCR on the PCR reads. This table has about 26,000 distinct CDR3 sequences, less than 50% appearing once. Regarding treatment: roughly 10-day PBMC culture with coronavirus spike peptide pools or control peptides (ViraFEST assay). This sample is part of a study of vaccination and CD4 T cells after COVID-19. About the research overall: Convalescent persons amounted to six males plus four females, two of whom were Hispanic.

Germline-derived CDR1 and CDR2 are SEHNR and FQNEAQ (reference sequence). The CDR3 is made up of 14 amino acids. Study results and limitations: Post-vaccination, and not before, a median roughly 86% of reactive clones appeared in convalescent patients.

Material: CD4+ T cells from blood, cultured in vitro. The TCR originated in a human donor who had recovered from COVID-19. V gene TRBV7-9 combines with J gene TRBJ1-2; 9 bases line up with TRBD1. CDR3 DNA sequence: TGCGCCAGTTCCGAGACAGGGGGGGATTATGGCTACACCTTC. Amino acid sequence: CASSETGGDYGYTF.